This TCR beta chain is from a study of shared clonotypes between healthy human individuals. Using immunoSEQ multiplex PCR, the repertoire was profiled, and TCRdb retains in-frame clones only, with some absent. The sample consists of about 2 million clones, 95% of them appearing once. As to this clone: As yet, its antigen is unknown. Other nucleotide sequences from this sample produce the same CDR3.

Those who donated were healthy HIV-negative adults, with no recent acute infections or vaccinations reported. Findings and limits, study-wide: With few donors, the genetic and exposure-history diversity represented was limited.

The CDR3 length is 14 residues. In germline, CDR1 is LGHNA, CDR2 YSLEER. Between the trimmed V and J ends, which lost 0 bases and 2 bases, there was a span of 7 bases. V is TRBV4-3 and J is TRBJ1-2; the D is unclear. The sequencing input was naive CD4+ T cells sorted from blood. This sample's subset: CD45RA+ positively selected. This receptor was identified in a man aged 18 to 30 in good health. DNA for the CDR3: TGCGCCAGCAGCCAAGATAGAGTAAACTATGGCTACACCTTC. It is translated as CASSQDRVNYGYTF.